Below are 24 T cell receptor beta chains sequenced from a single sample in a study of shared clonotypes between healthy human individuals. TCRdb's copy holds only in-frame clones and misses some; the assay was immunoSEQ multiplex PCR. The data contain around 550,000 clones, about 95% of them singletons. Sequences were obtained from naive CD4+ T cells sorted from blood. Regarding subset: CD45RA+ positively selected. Receptor source: a woman under 40 in good health.

The CDR3 here is CASSPRGRYSEAFF. CDR3 nucleotides: TGTGCCAGCAGTCCTCGGGGCAGGTATTCTGAAGCTTTCTTT. V and J are TRBV28 and TRBJ1-1; tentative D call: TRBD1 (5 bases). This CDR3 spans 14 amino acids. CDR1 is MDHEN and CDR2 is SYDVKM in the germline V gene. V lost 5 bases to trimming and J lost 6 bases, with 16 bases between them.

Note on this clone: The same CDR3 arises from other DNA sequences in this sample as well. The chain combines TRBV5-1 with TRBJ2-5; D gene ambiguous. Germline CDR1 reads SGHRS; CDR2 reads YFSETQ. V lost 0 bases, J lost 1 base, and 1 base lay in between. The CDR3 loop spans 12 amino acids. DNA for the CDR3: TGCGCCAGCAGCTTGGCCCAAGAGACCCAGTACTTC. Residues: CASSLAQETQYF.

The chain joins TRBV13 to TRBJ1-2, with 8 nucleotides matching TRBD1. V lost 4 bases to trimming and J lost 7 bases; unmatched junction nucleotides: 5. CDR1 and CDR2 (germline): PRHDT, FYEKMQ (reference sequence). The length of the CDR3 is 13 residues. CDR3 DNA: TGTGCCAGCAGCTGGACAGGGAAGATTGGCTACACCTTC. It specifies CASSWTGKIGYTF. Filled out from reference TRBV13 and TRBJ1-2, the complete variable domain reads AAGVIQSPRHLIKEKRETATLKCYPIPRHDTVYWYQQGPGQDPQFLISFYEKMQSDKGSIPDRFSAQQFSDYHSELNMSSLELGDSALYFCASSWTGKIGYTFGSGTRLTVV.

The chain links TRBV5-1 to TRBJ2-6; 8 bases align to TRBD2. CDR3 length: 17 residues. Unmatched junction bases numbered 5, after V lost 1 base and J lost 2 bases. Germline assignment: CDR1 SGHRS and CDR2 YFSETQ. This chain's CDR3 is CASSLSGGLTGANVLTF. The CDR3 DNA sequence: TGCGCCAGCAGCTTGAGCGGGGGTTTGACTGGGGCCAACGTCCTGACTTTC.

The chain combines TRBV4-1 with TRBJ2-7; D possibly corresponds to TRBD2 (6 bases). Deletions cut 1 base from V and 2 bases from J, with 15 bases between. The CDR3 length is 16 residues. Germline V gives CDR1 MGHRA, CDR2 YSYEKL. CDR3 region: CASSQGFPGVTYEQYF. Written as DNA, the CDR3 is TGCGCCAGCAGCCAAGGATTCCCGGGAGTAACCTACGAGCAGTACTTC.

The rearrangement uses TRBV6-1 and TRBJ1-1; no clear D. CDR1 is MNHNS and CDR2 is SASEGT in the germline V gene. The CDR3 is 13 amino acids. The V end lost 8 bases, the J end lost 1 base, and 11 bases lay between the germline ends. In DNA form, the CDR3 reads TGTGCCAGCGCCTACGGGTCGAACACTGAAGCTTTCTTT. Residues: CASAYGSNTEAFF.

This chain links TRBV15 with TRBJ2-5; possibly TRBD1 for D (6 bases). V lost 0 bases, J lost 5 bases, and 28 bases lay in between. The CDR3 has 20 amino acids. CDR1 is LNHNV and CDR2 is YYDKDF in the germline V gene (reference sequence). CDR3 sequence (DNA): TGTGCCACCAGCAGAGATCAGATGACTTCTACTCTGCCCCAGGGGGAGACCCAGTACTTC. Translation: CATSRDQMTSTLPQGETQYF.

The chain uses TRBV10-3 and TRBJ2-6, with D hard to call. The germline V and J ends were trimmed by 4 bases and 2 bases, with 9 bases remaining between them. The CDR3 has 15 amino acids. Per germline, CDR1 ENHRY and CDR2 SYGVKD. The CDR3 sequence is CAISGLTTGANVLTF. CDR3 coding DNA: TGTGCCATCAGTGGGCTAACAACTGGGGCCAACGTCCTGACTTTC.

The chain employs TRBV5-8 and TRBJ2-2, with TRBD2 matching 9 bases. Trimming took 1 base from V and 4 from J; bases not matched to a gene: 5. The CDR3 spans 16 residues. In germline, CDR1 is SGHTS, CDR2 YDEGEE. The CDR3 nucleotides are TGTGCCAGCAGCTTGTTTAGCGGGAGTTTCACCGGGGAGCTGTTTTTT. This sequence encodes CASSLFSGSFTGELFF.

The chain couples TRBV6-5 to TRBJ2-3, with unresolved D. CDR1 and CDR2 from the germline V gene are MNHEY and SVGAGI. Trimming cost V 5 bases and J 1 base, with 13 bases left between them. The CDR3 sequence is 15 residues long. The CDR3 nucleotides are TGTGCCAGCAGTCTTAGTTTCCCAGGCACAGATACGCAGTATTTT. This translates into CASSLSFPGTDTQYF.

The chain joins TRBV5-6 to TRBJ2-2; 10 nucleotides match TRBD2. CDR1 is SGHDT and CDR2 is YYEEEE in the germline V gene. The CDR3 is 16 residues long. V gave up 4 bases and J gave up 7 bases; unmatched junction bases: 10. The CDR3 loop reads CASSLYGLAADGELFF. Here the CDR3 DNA reads TGTGCCAGCAGCCTATACGGACTAGCGGCAGACGGGGAGCTGTTTTTT.

The gene calls are TRBV27 and TRBJ2-7; TRBD1 aligns across 7 bases. The CDR3 spans 14 residues. The germline gives CDR1 MNHEY, CDR2 SMNVEV (reference sequence). V lost 5 bases, J lost 4 bases, and 8 bases stayed unmatched. The CDR3 region has the DNA TGTGCCAGCAGTCGTACAGGGGTTCGGTACGAGCAGTACTTC. Translation gives CASSRTGVRYEQYF.

This sequence joins TRBV4-2 and TRBJ1-2; no definite D call. V was trimmed by 5 bases and J by 5 bases, leaving 9 bases between them. Germline CDR1 LGHNA, CDR2 YNFKEQ. This CDR3 contains 12 residues. Here the CDR3 DNA reads TGTGCCAGCAGCTTGCGGGGATATGGCTACACCTTC. It specifies CASSLRGYGYTF.

The chain employs TRBV11-2 and TRBJ2-7; D might be TRBD1 (5 bases). Trimming stripped 5 bases from V and 6 bases from J, with 11 bases between. This CDR3 is 12 amino acids long. Germline V gene sequence: CDR1 SGHAT, CDR2 FQNNGV. In DNA, the CDR3 is TGTGCCAGCAGCCCCCACAGGCTCGAGCAGTACTTC. Its translation: CASSPHRLEQYF.

There are a few counts of this clone. The gene calls are TRBV7-2 and TRBJ2-7, with TRBD2 as a possible D gene (6 bases). CDR1 and CDR2 from the germline V gene are SGHTA and FQGNSA. V dropped 2 bases and J dropped 3 bases, with 8 bases sitting between them. The CDR3 extends over 13 amino acids. The CDR3 reads CASSLPGGYEQYF. CDR3 sequence (DNA): TGTGCCAGCAGCTTACCCGGGGGCTACGAGCAGTACTTC.

This clone has only one observation. The rearrangement joins TRBV10-2 to TRBJ2-3, with 9 positions matching TRBD2. J was trimmed by 4 bases and V by 1 base; bases with no gene match: 3. Germline V gene sequence: CDR1 WSHSY, CDR2 SAAADI. The CDR3 runs to 15 residues. The CDR3: CASSEFVAGADTQYF. The CDR3 DNA is TGCGCCAGCAGTGAGTTCGTAGCGGGAGCAGATACGCAGTATTTT.

The chain links TRBV7-9 to TRBJ2-3; D gene unclear. Germline lookup yields CDR1 SEHNR and CDR2 FQNEAQ (reference sequence). Trimming cost V 2 bases and J 4 bases, with 16 bases left between them. This CDR3 spans 16 amino acids. This chain's CDR3 is CASSLRQALRADTQYF. DNA for the CDR3: TGTGCCAGCAGCTTAAGGCAGGCCCTTCGGGCAGATACGCAGTATTTT.

This chain connects TRBV28 to TRBJ2-1, with D uncertain. Trimming took 2 bases from V and 3 from J, leaving 11 bases between them. The CDR3 totals 15 residues. Germline assignment: CDR1 MDHEN and CDR2 SYDVKM. CDR3 sequence (DNA): TGTGCCAGCAGTTTACGTTTGTCATTCTACAATGAGCAGTTCTTC. Amino acid sequence: CASSLRLSFYNEQFF. The full variable domain, completed using reference TRBV28 and TRBJ2-1, is DVKVTQSSRYLVKRTGEKVFLECVQDMDHENMFWYRQDPGLGLRLIYFSYDVKMKEKGDIPEGYSVSREKKERFSLILESASTNQTSMYLCASSLRLSFYNEQFFGPGTRLTVL.

V is TRBV19 and J is TRBJ1-1; D gene unclear. Deletions cut 3 bases from V and 4 bases from J, with 9 bases between. Germline V gene data show CDR1 as LNHDA and CDR2 as SQIVND (reference sequence). The CDR3 is 13 residues long. CDR3 DNA sequence: TGTGCCAGTAGTATTCCCGATCCCACTGAAGCTTTCTTT. As protein: CASSIPDPTEAFF.

Regarding this clone: The sample carries other DNA sequences with the same CDR3. This chain connects TRBV15 to TRBJ2-7, with 11 bases lining up with TRBD1. CDR3 length: 15 amino acids. Germline CDR1 reads LNHNV; CDR2 reads YYDKDF (reference sequence). The V and J ends lost 1 base and 2 bases, in that order; junction bases with no gene match: 1. The CDR3 loop is CATSRGGQGAYEQYF. The CDR3, as DNA: TGTGCCACCAGCAGAGGGGGACAGGGGGCCTACGAGCAGTACTTC.

The V call is TRBV28, the J call TRBJ2-6; D possibly corresponds to TRBD2 (6 bases). Germline V CDR1 and CDR2: MDHEN, SYDVKM. There are 15 residues in the CDR3. Trimming left V 5 bases short and J 1 base short, with 9 bases between. CDR3 sequence: CASSQGRSGANVLTF. The CDR3 bases are TGTGCCAGCAGTCAAGGGAGGTCTGGGGCCAACGTCCTGACTTTC.

As for this clone: At one end the junction does not follow the germline gene, possibly because of a read error. The rearrangement joins TRBV2 to TRBJ1-1; D is uncertain. The CDR3 is 13 amino acids. In germline, CDR1 is SNHLY, CDR2 FYNNEI. The CDR3 sequence is CASRERENAEAFF. The CDR3 bases are TGTGCCAGCAGGGAGAGGGAGAACGCTGAAGCTTTCTTT.

V and J are TRBV10-3 and TRBJ1-4, with D possibly TRBD1 on 6 matching bases. CDR1 ENHRY and CDR2 SYGVKD come from the germline V gene. The CDR3 sequence is 12 residues long. V gave up 6 bases and J gave up 8 bases, with 10 bases separating them. Written as DNA, the CDR3 is TGTGCCATCAGCTCAGGACAGGAAAAACTGTTTTTT. Translated: CAISSGQEKLFF.

The rearrangement uses TRBV6-1 and TRBJ1-5; tentatively, D is TRBD1 (6 bases). Trimming took off 2 bases at V and 7 bases at J, with 15 bases between the two ends. The CDR3 consists of 15 residues. Germline CDR1 reads MNHNS; CDR2 reads SASEGT. The CDR3 nucleotides are TGTGCCAGCAGTGAAAGGGGGGCGATGAGACAGCCCCAGCATTTT. The encoded protein is CASSERGAMRQPQHF.